This TCR beta chain was identified in a study of blood T cell repertoires in COVID-19. In the study overall: The United States, Italy and Spain provided the acute and convalescent COVID-19 samples. Sources were T cells, B-cell-depleted T cells, or PBMCs; the material itself was cDNA or gDNA.

Per the original data handling: Reference gene primer amplification gave nucleated cell count estimates. Using immunoSEQ multiplex PCR, the repertoire was profiled, and TCRdb retains in-frame clones only, with some absent. Clonal size and the V and J genes are those of that table, whereas D and trimming came from the DNA. The data hold 200,000 or so clones, with around 83% observed a single time. This clone has more than one count but fewer than ten. CDR1 and CDR2 from the germline V gene are SGHAT and FQNNGV. Trimming removed 4 bases from V and 1 base from J; junction bases left unmatched: 17. The CDR3 has 19 amino acids.

The chain recombines TRBV11-2 with TRBJ1-2; 8 positions agree with TRBD1. The source material was peripheral blood. This receptor was identified in a man in his forties or fifties who had recovered from COVID-19. In DNA, the CDR3 is TGTGCCAGCAGCTCTTTAGCCTCCGGACAGGGAGGGATTAACTATGGCTACACCTTC. Amino acids: CASSSLASGQGGINYGYTF.